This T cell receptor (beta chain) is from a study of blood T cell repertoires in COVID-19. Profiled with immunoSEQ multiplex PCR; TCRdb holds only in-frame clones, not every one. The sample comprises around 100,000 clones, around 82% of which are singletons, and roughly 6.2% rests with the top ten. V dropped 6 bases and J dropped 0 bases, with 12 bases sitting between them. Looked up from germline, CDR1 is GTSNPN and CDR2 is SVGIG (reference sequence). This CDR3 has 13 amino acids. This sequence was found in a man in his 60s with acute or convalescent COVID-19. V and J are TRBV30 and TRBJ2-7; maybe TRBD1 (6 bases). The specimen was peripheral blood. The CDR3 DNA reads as TGTGCCTGCCACACAGGGAGCTCCTACGAGCAGTACTTC. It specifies CACHTGSSYEQYF.